This T cell receptor beta chain was observed in a study of human CD8 memory T cell subsets. The CDR3 covers 15 residues. The germline V gene encodes CDR1 SEHNR and CDR2 FQNEAQ (reference sequence). Details on this clonotype: No antigen is known for it.

Findings and caveats of the study: Stem-like memory and precursor exhausted T cell repertoires barely overlapped. Estimation by Chao1 suggested that stem-like memory T cells had more diversity than did precursor exhausted T cells.

The TCR beta sequencing libraries came from UMI-labeled 5' RACE. TCRdb reprocessed the 5' RACE reads, with one entry per CDR3 protein and no DNA. This sample's clone table lists 9,500 to 13,000 distinct CDR3 sequences. The stem-like memory CD8+ T cells (TSTEM) had a CCR7+ PD-1- TIGIT- phenotype. This rearrangement joins TRBV7-9 to TRBJ2-3. Sequences were obtained from CD8+ stem-like memory T cells (TSCM and TCM) sorted from PBMCs. The subset was: stem-like memory CD8 T cells (TSTEM), CCR7+ PD-1- TIGIT-. This sequence was found in a human donor in good health. This CDR3 reads CASSLADSYTDTQYF.